This T cell receptor (beta chain) came from a study of cytomegalovirus exposure and HLA in healthy donors. General study points: HLA alleles were associated with roughly 17,000 TCR beta sequences in a later analysis at 0.05 false discovery rate. The study assumed roughly uniform donor sequencing depth for presence/absence analyses. An Asian-associated ancestry cluster reportedly showed fewer N-insertions than the roughly 700-donor mean in a later analysis. A later look showed TCR association rates differing by HLA locus, highest for DRB1 and lowest for HLA-C.

V dropped 4 bases and J dropped 0; count of bases not matched to a gene: 6. CDR1 and CDR2 (germline): SQVTM, ANQGSEA. The CDR3 loop spans 15 amino acids. The PCR made use of 60 Vbeta and 13 Jbeta primers. Here immunoSEQ multiplex PCR was the method, and the copy in TCRdb shows in-frame clones only, minus some. Among 120,000 to 150,000 clones, around 80% were seen once, and the ten largest hold approximately 2.9%. Turning to this clone: As yet, its antigen is unknown. The same CDR3 arises from other DNA sequences in this sample as well.

The source of this sequence is a woman aged 25 to 39 in good health and CMV-seronegative. The specimen was PBMCs. The chain employs TRBV29-1 and TRBJ2-5; 9 bases align to TRBD2. CDR3: CSVGVAGVNQETQYF. For the CDR3, the DNA is TGCAGCGTTGGGGTAGCGGGAGTTAACCAAGAGACCCAGTACTTC.